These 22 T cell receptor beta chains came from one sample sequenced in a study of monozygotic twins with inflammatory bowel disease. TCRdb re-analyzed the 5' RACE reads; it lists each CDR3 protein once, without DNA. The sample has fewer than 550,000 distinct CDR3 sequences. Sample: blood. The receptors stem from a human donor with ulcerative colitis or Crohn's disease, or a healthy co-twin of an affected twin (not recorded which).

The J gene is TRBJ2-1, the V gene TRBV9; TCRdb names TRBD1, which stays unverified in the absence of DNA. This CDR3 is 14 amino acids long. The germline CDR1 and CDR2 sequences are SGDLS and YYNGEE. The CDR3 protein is CASSVTSGATEQFF.

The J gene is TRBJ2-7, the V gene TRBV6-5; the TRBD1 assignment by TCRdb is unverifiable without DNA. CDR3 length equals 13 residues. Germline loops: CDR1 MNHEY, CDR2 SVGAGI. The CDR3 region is CASSLGTGREQYF.

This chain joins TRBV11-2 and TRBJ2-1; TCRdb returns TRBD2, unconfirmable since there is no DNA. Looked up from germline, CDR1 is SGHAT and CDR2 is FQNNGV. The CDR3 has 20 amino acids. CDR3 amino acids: CASSPIGGTSGRMTYNEQFF.

CDR3 protein: CASSLNGEAGGTQYF. The V and J genes are TRBV11-3 and TRBJ2-3; the D call from TCRdb, TRBD2, cannot be confirmed without DNA. From germline, CDR1 is SGHNT and CDR2 YENEEA. The CDR3 runs to 15 residues.

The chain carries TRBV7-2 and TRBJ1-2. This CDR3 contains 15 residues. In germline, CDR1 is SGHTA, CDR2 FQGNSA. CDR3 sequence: CASSLVRSVNYGYTF.

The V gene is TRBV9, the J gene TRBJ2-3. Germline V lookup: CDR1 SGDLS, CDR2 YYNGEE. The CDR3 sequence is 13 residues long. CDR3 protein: CASSVRETDTQYF. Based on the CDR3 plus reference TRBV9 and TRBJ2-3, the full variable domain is DSGVTQTPKHLITATGQRVTLRCSPRSGDLSVYWYQQSLDQGLQFLIQYYNGEERAKGNILERFSAQQFPDLHSELNLSSLELGDSALYFCASSVRETDTQYFGPGTRLTVL.

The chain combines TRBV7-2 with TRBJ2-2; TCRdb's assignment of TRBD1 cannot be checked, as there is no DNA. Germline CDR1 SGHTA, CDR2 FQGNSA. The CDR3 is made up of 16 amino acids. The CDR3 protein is CASSSQGPKITGELFF.

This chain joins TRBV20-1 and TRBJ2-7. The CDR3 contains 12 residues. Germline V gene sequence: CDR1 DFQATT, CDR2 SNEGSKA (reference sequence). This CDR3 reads CSDSGISYEQYF.

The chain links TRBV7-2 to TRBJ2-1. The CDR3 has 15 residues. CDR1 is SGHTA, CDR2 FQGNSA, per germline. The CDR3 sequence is CASSLTDAGYNEQFF.

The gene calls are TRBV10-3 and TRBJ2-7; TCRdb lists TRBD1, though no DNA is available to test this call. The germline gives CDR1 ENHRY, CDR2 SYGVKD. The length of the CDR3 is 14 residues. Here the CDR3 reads CAINDSPTSYEQYF.

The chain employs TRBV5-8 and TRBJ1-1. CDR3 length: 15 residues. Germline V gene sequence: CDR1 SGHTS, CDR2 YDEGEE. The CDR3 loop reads CASSSGQGKNTEAFF.

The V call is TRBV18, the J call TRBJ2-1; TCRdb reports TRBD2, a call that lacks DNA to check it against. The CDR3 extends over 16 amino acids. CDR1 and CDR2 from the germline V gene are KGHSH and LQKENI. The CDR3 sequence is CASSPGGGAVGNEQFF.

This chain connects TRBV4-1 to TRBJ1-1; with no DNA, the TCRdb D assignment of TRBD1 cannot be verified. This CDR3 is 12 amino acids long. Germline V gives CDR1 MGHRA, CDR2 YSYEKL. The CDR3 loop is CASSQYPREAFF.

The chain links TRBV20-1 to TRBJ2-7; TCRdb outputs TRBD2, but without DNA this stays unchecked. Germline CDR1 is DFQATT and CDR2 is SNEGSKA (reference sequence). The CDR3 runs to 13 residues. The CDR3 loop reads CSASSDSGGMEYF.

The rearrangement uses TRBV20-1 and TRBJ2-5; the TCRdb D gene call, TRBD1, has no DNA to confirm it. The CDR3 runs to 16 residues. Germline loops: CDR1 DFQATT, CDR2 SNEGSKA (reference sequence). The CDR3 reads CSARVPGGVRRETQYF.

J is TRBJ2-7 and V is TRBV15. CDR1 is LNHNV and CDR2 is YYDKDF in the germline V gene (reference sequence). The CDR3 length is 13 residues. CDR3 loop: CATSRATRGEQYF.

CDR3: CSVDQGTTGELFF. The chain is built from TRBV29-1 and TRBJ2-2; absent DNA, TCRdb's TRBD1 call cannot be checked. CDR3 length: 13 amino acids. Germline CDR1 reads SQVTM; CDR2 reads ANQGSEA.

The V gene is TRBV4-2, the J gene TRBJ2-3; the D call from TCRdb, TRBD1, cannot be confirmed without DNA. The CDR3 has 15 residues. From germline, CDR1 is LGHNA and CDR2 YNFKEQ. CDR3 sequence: CASSPRQDRTDTQYF.

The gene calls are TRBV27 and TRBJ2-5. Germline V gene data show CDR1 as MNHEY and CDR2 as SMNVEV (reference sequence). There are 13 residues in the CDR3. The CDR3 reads CASSFRVTETQYF.

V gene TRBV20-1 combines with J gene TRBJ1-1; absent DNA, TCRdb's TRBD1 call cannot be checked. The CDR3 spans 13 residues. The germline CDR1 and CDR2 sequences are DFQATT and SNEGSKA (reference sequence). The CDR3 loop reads CSAPRQTNTEAFF.

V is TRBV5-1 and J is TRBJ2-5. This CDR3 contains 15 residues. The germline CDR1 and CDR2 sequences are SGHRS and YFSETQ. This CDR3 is CASSVSGVPTETQYF. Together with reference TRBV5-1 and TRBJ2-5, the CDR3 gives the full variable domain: KAGVTQTPRYLIKTRGQQVTLSCSPISGHRSVSWYQQTPGQGLQFLFEYFSETQRNKGNFPGRFSGRQFSNSRSEMNVSTLELGDSALYLCASSVSGVPTETQYFGPGTRLLVL.

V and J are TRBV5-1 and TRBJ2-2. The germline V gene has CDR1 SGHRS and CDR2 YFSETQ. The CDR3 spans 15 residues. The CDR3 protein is CASSLTEDLTGELFF.